The next 9 T cell receptor beta chains were all read from a single sample in a study of glioma-infiltrating T cells. Amplification of TCR alpha and beta CDR3 regions from RNA used iRepertoire nested multiplex PCR. MiXCR, run by TCRdb on the multiplex PCR reads, gives a single entry per CDR3 protein. The sample has 150,000 to 200,000 distinct CDR3 sequences, approximately 30% seen once. Sequencing input: glioma tissue, nonneoplastic brain tissue, or PBMCs (not recorded which). These TCRs come from a human donor with low-grade glioma or glioblastoma, undergoing nonglioma brain surgery, or in good health (not recorded which).

For this clonotype: In this CDR3 the conserved last residue, phenylalanine or tryptophan, is missing, so a read error is likely. This rearrangement joins TRBV7-2 to TRBJ2-5, with 12 bases identical to TRBD1. Looked up from germline, CDR1 is SGHTA and CDR2 is FQGNSA. The CDR3 extends over 15 amino acids. V lost 5 bases, J lost 5 bases, and 6 bases stayed unmatched. This CDR3 reads CASSLGTGGEETQYL. CDR3 in DNA: TGTGCCAGCAGCCTCGGGACAGGGGGCGAGGAGACCCAGTACCTC.

This clonotype appeared many times. V and J are TRBV9 and TRBJ1-1; D possibly corresponds to TRBD1 (6 bases). This CDR3 has 13 residues. Germline-derived CDR1 and CDR2 are SGDLS and YYNGEE. Trimming cost V 3 bases and J 4 bases, with 10 bases left between them. CDR3 sequence (DNA): TGTGCCAGCAGCGGTTCAGGGGCCACTGAAGCTTTCTTT. Its protein is CASSGSGATEAFF.

The V and J genes are TRBV5-1 and TRBJ1-1; TRBD1 matches at 8 bases. This CDR3 spans 13 amino acids. V was clipped by 6 bases and J by 5 bases; unmatched bases: 6. Germline lookup yields CDR1 SGHRS and CDR2 YFSETQ. This CDR3 is CASKAGGTTEAFF. CDR3 bases: TGCGCCAGCAAAGCAGGGGGCACGACTGAAGCTTTCTTT.

This clonotype was recorded many times. The junction shows a germline mismatch at one end, possibly a read error. The chain employs TRBV6-1 and TRBJ2-3; 11 nucleotides align to TRBD2. The germline V gene has CDR1 MNHNS and CDR2 SASEGT. The CDR3 loop spans 16 amino acids. The CDR3 here is CTSRLALAGGADTQYF. In DNA form, the CDR3 reads TGTACCAGCAGACTTGCTCTAGCGGGAGGAGCAGATACGCAGTATTTT.

Ten or more counts support this clonotype. CDR3 amino acids: CASSPRGSKNIQYF. The CDR3 DNA is TGTGCCAGCAGTCCCAGGGGGTCCAAAAACATTCAGTACTTC. The V gene is TRBV6-2 or TRBV6-3, the J gene TRBJ2-4; 7 nucleotides align to TRBD1. The CDR3 consists of 14 residues. The V gene's germline CDR1 is MNHEY and CDR2 SVGEGT. Unmatched junction bases numbered 3, after V lost 5 bases and J lost 2 bases.

Comments on this clonotype: Mismatch with germline at one junction end may stem from a read error. J is TRBJ2-1 and V is TRBV20-1; no firm D call. CDR1 is DFQATT, CDR2 SNEGSKA, per germline (reference sequence). This CDR3 comprises 12 residues. The CDR3 here is CSASGAYNEQLF. The CDR3 DNA follows: TGCAGTGCTAGCGGAGCCTACAATGAGCAATTATTC.

This clonotype was picked up many times. The rearrangement uses TRBV7-9 and TRBJ2-7; 8 nucleotides align to TRBD1. The V gene end was trimmed by 8 bases and the J gene end by 5 bases; junction bases not matched to a gene: 5. This CDR3 region has 12 residues. Germline V gene lookup returns CDR1 SEHNR and CDR2 FQNEAQ (reference sequence). CDR3 sequence (DNA): TGTGCCAGCTCGGCGACAGGGGACGAGCAGTACTTC. Amino acids: CASSATGDEQYF. Complete variable domain (other parts from reference TRBV7-9 and TRBJ2-7): DTGVSQNPRHKITKRGQNVTFRCDPISEHNRLYWYRQTLGQGPEFLTYFQNEAQLEKSRLLSDRFSAERPKGSFSTLEIQRTEQGDSAMYLCASSATGDEQYFGPGTRLTVT.

This clonotype was seen repeatedly, ten times or more. The chain recombines TRBV7-2 with TRBJ2-1; D possibly corresponds to TRBD2 (5 bases). The V gene's germline CDR1 is SGHTA and CDR2 FQGNSA. The V end lost 2 bases, the J end lost 3 bases, and 20 bases lay between the germline ends. The CDR3 consists of 18 residues. CDR3 amino acids: CASSLNFVGASSYNEQFF. The CDR3 DNA is TGTGCCAGCAGCTTAAACTTCGTGGGAGCGAGTAGCTACAATGAGCAGTTCTTC.

This clonotype appeared many times. This rearrangement joins TRBV20-1 to TRBJ2-7, with TRBD1 matching over 8 bases. Germline CDR1 is DFQATT and CDR2 is SNEGSKA (reference sequence). This CDR3 spans 14 amino acids. V was clipped by 1 base and J by 3 bases; unmatched bases: 5. The CDR3 DNA is TGCAGTGCTAGAGGTCGGGACAGGAGCTACGAGCAGTACTTC. Protein sequence: CSARGRDRSYEQYF.